This T cell receptor beta chain is from a study of blood T cell repertoires in COVID-19 (dated by TCRdb to the early 2020s). With respect to the entire study: Samples covering the acute and convalescent phases of COVID-19 were provided by collaborators in the United States, Italy and Spain. A freely available public database, intended as a resource for researchers studying the immune response to SARS-CoV-2, is where the repertoires were released. The material from the prospective study consisted of cDNA or gDNA derived from T cells, B-cell-depleted T cells, or PBMCs. The sample metadata nearly always contained a de-identified subject ID, COVID-19 status, age in years and sex. The dataset comprised deeply sampled blood TCRbeta repertoires from subjects exposed to, actively infected with, or recovered from COVID-19. Where available, HLA class I and class II types were obtained from metadata supplied by the sample provider rather than from assay-based typing. Samples came from the ongoing ImmuneRACE study (first 160 participants) plus 1,254 subjects from 6 global collaborators.

CDR1 and CDR2 are drawn from the germline V gene: ENHRY, SYGVKD. The CDR3, cysteine through phenylalanine, is 17 amino acids long. The kept DNA is CDR3 alone, 51 bases in frame from the first base. Cut back by 3 bases and 0 bases, the V and J ends lie 15 bases apart. The study at large found these results: Clinical and demographic metadata were provided uncurated, with the amount varying by source and participant.

As regards this clone: What this receptor recognizes is not known. Per-nucleotide qualities are absent, and no much larger clonotype sits a single base away.

TCRbeta CDR3 regions were amplified from genomic DNA using the immunoSEQ Assay, a bias-controlled multiplex PCR. The original pipeline was this. The number of nucleated cells in each sample was estimated by amplification of reference gene primers within the assay. Sequence reads were collapsed and filtered to measure the absolute abundance of every unique TCRbeta CDR3 rearrangement. For each sample, productive Simpson clonality was calculated as the square root of Simpson's diversity index over productive rearrangements. TCRdb re-hosts the immuneACCESS table, in-frame sequences only. Its copies lack some clones; in the studies checked, an unresolved V gene accounts for under half of them, and the cause for the rest is not known. That table is the source of V, J and clone size, and D and trimming were worked out from the DNA. A total of hundreds of thousands of clones appear in this sample, 88% of them only once. The leading ten clones occupy roughly 1.4% of the sample.

Participants in the prospective study were enrolled through a virtual design, were aged about 18 to 90 years, and lived in approximately 25 United States geographic areas. In the prospective study, cohorts were assigned on the basis of participant-reported clinical history obtained from a screening survey and a study questionnaire. Exposed participants had been in contact, within 2 weeks of entering the study, with a person who had a PCR-confirmed or clinician-diagnosed case of COVID-19. In the prospective study, mobile phlebotomists collected whole blood, serum and a nasopharyngeal or oropharyngeal swab from each participant. Over a roughly 2-month period, participants in the prospective study had the option of providing additional blood draws and questionnaires. Prospective study blood samples were shipped either frozen or at room temperature before DNA extraction.

The sequence came from a woman aged 18-29 years who had been exposed to COVID-19. The V and J segments used are TRBV10-3 and TRBJ1-3; no D gene can be assigned with confidence. What was sequenced was PBMCs or T cells enriched from blood (not recorded which). The CDR3 amino acid sequence is: CAISDGRESASGNTIYF. The nucleotide sequence is given as TGTGCCATCAGTGATGGGAGGGAGAGTGCCTCTGGAAACACCATATATTTT.